A selection of T cell receptor beta chains follows, all from one sample in a study of blood T cells in healthy people across ages. A single record per CDR3 protein comes from TCRdb applying MiXCR to the 5' RACE reads. The sample lists 1.5 million to 2 million distinct CDR3 sequences, roughly 27% occurring once. Source material: blood. The origin of the receptors is a woman in her 30s in good health. The CDR3 runs from the conserved cysteine through the conserved F or W. D genes are given only for firm matches. The size field is filled for only some rows; it gives once, few, many or a size class.

clone_size	j_call	d_call	v_call	cdr3_nt	cdr3_aa
many	TRBJ1-5	.	TRBV6-5	TGTGCCAGCAGATATTCGGGGGATGGTGGTCAGCCCCAGCATTTT	CASRYSGDGGQPQHF
few	TRBJ1-1	.	TRBV9	TGTGCCAGCAGCGTCTCCGGGACCGCGAACACTGAAGCTTTCTTT	CASSVSGTANTEAFF
.	TRBJ2-2	TRBD2	TRBV20-1	TGCAGTGCTAGAGATCTGCTAGCGGGGGACACCGGGGAGCTGTTTTTT	CSARDLLAGDTGELFF
once	TRBJ2-4	.	TRBV27	TGTGCCGGCAGAGCGGCTCTAGCCAAAAACATTCAGTACTTC	CAGRAALAKNIQYF
.	TRBJ1-1	.	TRBV9	TGTGCCAGCGTGGGTGCCGGGACAGCTTTCTTT	CASVGAGTAFF
.	TRBJ2-7	TRBD2	TRBV27	TGTGCCAGCAGTTCCCCAAGCGGGGGGGGATACGAGCAGTACTTC	CASSSPSGGGYEQYF
few	TRBJ2-1	.	TRBV6-2/TRBV6-3	TGTGCCAGCAGTTACAGGCCAGGGAATGAGCAGTTCTTC	CASSYRPGNEQFF
many	TRBJ2-3	.	TRBV20-1	TGCAGTACGGGGGCGGGTGTCACAGATACGCAGTATTTT	CSTGAGVTDTQYF
.	TRBJ2-7	.	TRBV7-9	TGTGCCAGCAGCGCCAGAAGGACCACCGCCTGGGACGAGCAGTACTTC	CASSARRTTAWDEQYF
many	TRBJ2-7	.	TRBV29-1	TGCAGCGTTGAAGAGTCCACAAGGAGCTCCTACGAGCAGTACTTC	CSVEESTRSSYEQYF
few	TRBJ1-5	.	TRBV30	TGTGCCTGGAGTATCACTCGGCAGCCCCAGCATTTT	CAWSITRQPQHF
.	TRBJ2-1	.	TRBV29-1	TGCAGCGTTGTTCACAGATTAACCTACAATGAGCAGTTCTTC	CSVVHRLTYNEQFF
.	TRBJ2-4	TRBD2	TRBV5-1	TGCGCCAGCAGCTGGACTAGCGGGAGCGGGTTCGAGCAGTGCTTC	CASSWTSGSGFEQCF
.	TRBJ2-2	TRBD1	TRBV2	TGTGCCAGCAGCCGGGACAGAGAAAAGACCGGGGAGCTGTTTTTT	CASSRDREKTGELFF
.	TRBJ2-1	TRBD2	TRBV11-2	TGTGCCAGCAGCTATAATGCGGGGGGGTGGAATGAGCAGTTCTTC	CASSYNAGGWNEQFF
.	TRBJ1-2	.	TRBV7-3	TGTGCCAGCAGCTTAATACCAGGGGCCAGTAGCTACACCTTC	CASSLIPGASSYTF
many	TRBJ2-5	.	TRBV29-1	TGCAGCGTTACCCATGGGACGGTCCAAGAGACCCAGTACTTC	CSVTHGTVQETQYF
.	TRBJ2-1	TRBD1	TRBV11-3	TGTGTCAGCAGCTCCGGACAGGGATTTAGGGAGCAGTTCTTC	CVSSSGQGFREQFF
.	TRBJ2-1	.	TRBV7-2	TGTGCCAGCAAACGTGGGGAATCTATATACAATGGGCAGTTCTTC	CASKRGESIYNGQFF
few	TRBJ2-3	.	TRBV7-3	TGTGCCAGTCGGGCTGGGGGGATTAGCACAGATACGCAGTATTTT	CASRAGGISTDTQYF
.	TRBJ2-7	TRBD1	TRBV7-2	TGTGCCAGCAGCTGGGGCCGGACAGGGTCCTACGAGCAGTACTTC	CASSWGRTGSYEQYF
few	TRBJ2-5	.	TRBV14	TGTGCCAGCAGCCAAGATTGGGGGGAGACCCAAGAGACCCAGTACTTC	CASSQDWGETQETQYF
many	TRBJ2-3	.	TRBV12-3/TRBV12-4	TGTGCCAGCAGTTACCTCACCAGTACAGATACGCAGTATTTT	CASSYLTSTDTQYF
.	TRBJ1-5	TRBD1	TRBV20-1	TGCAGTGCTTGGCAGGGGGCGTTCAATCAGCCCCAGCATTTT	CSAWQGAFNQPQHF
few	TRBJ1-5	.	TRBV19	TGTGCCAGTAGTATCCCGTGGAATCAGCCCCAGCATTTT	CASSIPWNQPQHF
.	TRBJ1-2	.	TRBV27	TGTGCCAGCAGCAATCTAGGGACGTTTTATGGCTACACCTTC	CASSNLGTFYGYTF
.	TRBJ2-6	.	TRBV6-6	TGTGCCAGCACCCTTCCCGAGACGGGGGCCAACGTCCTGACTTTC	CASTLPETGANVLTF
many	TRBJ2-5	.	TRBV3-1	TGTGCCAGCAGCCGGGGACATCAAGAGACCCAGTACTTC	CASSRGHQETQYF
once	TRBJ2-6	.	TRBV4-2	TGTGCCAGCAGCCCCGAGCTGCAGGGGGCCAACGTCCTGACTTTC	CASSPELQGANVLTF
once	TRBJ1-1	.	TRBV11-2	TGTGCCAGCAGCTTAGGAATTGGACCCTGGGGGACTGAAGCTTTCTTT	CASSLGIGPWGTEAFF
.	TRBJ2-1	.	TRBV30	TGTGCCTGGAGTGTCCCCTTCGGGCGGAATGAGCAGTTCTTC	CAWSVPFGRNEQFF
few	TRBJ2-5	TRBD2	TRBV5-1	TGCGCCAGCTACTCCGGGGGGGTAGAGGAGACCCAGTACTTC	CASYSGGVEETQYF
few	TRBJ2-7	TRBD2	TRBV7-9	TGTGCCAGCAGCCCCTTCGACAGAACGGGGGGATACGAGCAGTACTTC	CASSPFDRTGGYEQYF
.	TRBJ2-3	.	TRBV29-1	TGCAGCGTTCGCGAAGGGGGAGCAGATACGCAGTATTTT	CSVREGGADTQYF
.	TRBJ2-1	TRBD1	TRBV7-3	TGTGCCAGCAGCCAAGACAGGGGTTCCTACGATGAGCAGTTCTTC	CASSQDRGSYDEQFF
.	TRBJ2-7	.	TRBV7-2	TGTGCCAGCAGCCCGCGGATCTACGAGCAGTACTTC	CASSPRIYEQYF
few	TRBJ1-4	.	TRBV20-1	TGCAGTGCTAGCACAAATTATGGGGCCGGGGAGAGGGAAAAACTGTTTTTT	CSASTNYGAGEREKLFF
few	TRBJ2-2	.	TRBV7-9	TGTGCCAGCAGTACTGTCGGTACCGGGGAGCTGTTTTTT	CASSTVGTGELFF
.	TRBJ2-3	.	TRBV6-6	TGTGCCAGCGAGGGACTCCTGGCAGATACGCAGTATTTT	CASEGLLADTQYF
.	TRBJ1-5	.	TRBV5-4	TGTGTCACCCAGCCGGTTGAAGGTCAGCCCCAGCATTTT	CVTQPVEGQPQHF
many	TRBJ2-7	TRBD2	TRBV5-6	TGTGCCAGCAGCTTTCGTCCGCGGGGGATCTACGAGCAGTACTTC	CASSFRPRGIYEQYF
.	TRBJ1-1	.	TRBV12-3/TRBV12-4	TGTGCCAGCAGGAGTGCTGGGGACACTGAAGCTTTCTTT	CASRSAGDTEAFF
many	TRBJ2-7	.	TRBV20-1	TGCAGTGCCCCCCGGGGCTATACCTACGAGCAGTACTTC	CSAPRGYTYEQYF
.	TRBJ1-2	.	TRBV29-1	TGCAGCGCAACGGGGGTCGAAGGCTACACCTTC	CSATGVEGYTF
.	TRBJ2-7	.	TRBV6-5	TGTGCCAGCAGTCGCCCTTCTATTTTGTACGAGCAGTACTTC	CASSRPSILYEQYF
.	TRBJ2-5	TRBD2	TRBV5-1	TGCGCCAGCAGCTCCGGACTAGCGGGAGAGGGTGAGCAGTACTTC	CASSSGLAGEGEQYF
few	TRBJ2-7	.	TRBV20-1	TGCGGTGCTAACCCAGCCAGCGGGTTTCCCTACGAGCAGTACTTC	CGANPASGFPYEQYF
few	TRBJ2-1	TRBD2	TRBV5-1	TGCGCCAGCAGCTTCCGGGGGGTTTACAATGAGCAGTTCTTC	CASSFRGVYNEQFF
few	TRBJ2-7	.	TRBV11-3	TGTGCCAGCAGCGGGGAACAGGGAAACGAGCAGTACTTC	CASSGEQGNEQYF
.	TRBJ2-4	.	TRBV7-2	TGTGCCAGCAGCTTAGCAGTTGCGGGGCTCCTAGGCAAAAACATTCAGTACTTC	CASSLAVAGLLGKNIQYF
few	TRBJ1-2	.	TRBV10-3	TGTGCCATCACGGACGGTAACTATGGCTACACCTTC	CAITDGNYGYTF
.	TRBJ2-3	TRBD2	TRBV7-2	TGTGCCAGCAGCTCTAGCGGGGGGGCCAATCCCCGCATTCGAACGCAGTATTTT	CASSSSGGANPRIRTQYF
many	TRBJ2-7	.	TRBV9	TGTGCCAGCAGCGTAGACGACTACTCCTACGAGCAGTACTTC	CASSVDDYSYEQYF
.	TRBJ2-1	.	TRBV29-1	TGCAGCTCGGGCAGGGTCAATGAGCAGTTCTTC	CSSGRVNEQFF
.	TRBJ1-5	TRBD1	TRBV7-9	TGTGCCAGCAGCTCTGTGAGGACAGGGGCCCTTAGCAATCAGCCCCAGCATTTT	CASSSVRTGALSNQPQHF
many	TRBJ2-3	.	TRBV12-3/TRBV12-4	TGTGCCAGCAGTTTTGATAGGGGGGCTCCCCCAGATACGCAGTATTTT	CASSFDRGAPPDTQYF
.	TRBJ2-1	TRBD1	TRBV6-1	TGTGCCAGCAGACGACAGGGAACGAGGGCCAATGAGCAGTTCTTC	CASRRQGTRANEQFF
.	TRBJ1-5	TRBD1	TRBV7-2	TGTGCCAGCGGACAACAGGGGGCAAGCAATCAGCCCCAGCATTTT	CASGQQGASNQPQHF
.	TRBJ2-7	.	TRBV18	TGTGCCAGCTCACCGCCGTCTAGGGGTCGTGGAGACGAGCAGTACTTC	CASSPPSRGRGDEQYF
.	TRBJ2-3	TRBD2	TRBV5-1	TGCGCCAGCAGCTCGACTAGCGGGAGGGCAGATACGCAGTATTTT	CASSSTSGRADTQYF